The rows below give T cell receptor beta chains drawn from one sample of a study of blood T cell repertoires in COVID-19. Here immunoSEQ multiplex PCR was the method, and the copy in TCRdb shows in-frame clones only, minus some. The sample contains 130,000 or so clones, 70% to 90% of which appear only once. The source material was peripheral blood. These receptor sequences come from a man between 40 and 49 years old with acute or convalescent COVID-19. CDR3s include the opening cysteine and the closing phenylalanine or tryptophan. Each record gives: CDR3 DNA, CDR3 protein, V gene, D gene, J gene, clone size. The D gene is left open where the match is weak. Clone size is not always given. Where it is, it says once, few, many or a class for expanded clones.

CDR3 DNA: TGCGCCAGCAGCCAAGATGAGTGGACAGCGCTCTCCTACGAGCAGTACTTC; CDR3 protein: CASSQDEWTALSYEQYF; V gene: TRBV4-1; D gene: -; J gene: TRBJ2-7; clone size: -
CDR3 DNA: TGCGCCAGCAGCAGCGGGGTAGCGGGAGGGAAAGATACGCAGTATTTT; CDR3 protein: CASSSGVAGGKDTQYF; V gene: TRBV5-1; D gene: TRBD2; J gene: TRBJ2-3; clone size: -
CDR3 DNA: TGTGCCAGCGGCAGGAGCGGGAGTAGTAATGAGCAGTTCTTC; CDR3 protein: CASGRSGSSNEQFF; V gene: TRBV5-6; D gene: TRBD2; J gene: TRBJ2-1; clone size: -
CDR3 DNA: TGTGCCAGCAGTGATGGGGGCGCTACCCGGGAGCAGTACTTC; CDR3 protein: CASSDGGATREQYF; V gene: TRBV6-1; D gene: -; J gene: TRBJ2-7; clone size: -
CDR3 DNA: TGCGCCAGCAGTTTTGACTCAGGGGGCCCTTATGGCTACACCTTC; CDR3 protein: CASSFDSGGPYGYTF; V gene: TRBV5-1; D gene: TRBD1; J gene: TRBJ1-2; clone size: -
CDR3 DNA: TGTGCCAGCACCCAGGGAAGGAACACTGAAGCTTTCTTT; CDR3 protein: CASTQGRNTEAFF; V gene: TRBV6-5; D gene: -; J gene: TRBJ1-1; clone size: few
CDR3 DNA: TGTGCCAGCAGCTTATCGTCTAACTTGCACCGAGCCTCCTACAATGAGCAGTTCTTC; CDR3 protein: CASSLSSNLHRASYNEQFF; V gene: TRBV7-3; D gene: -; J gene: TRBJ2-1; clone size: -
CDR3 DNA: TGTGCCAGCAGCTTGCGAGCGGGTTATAGCAATCAGCCCCAGCATTTT; CDR3 protein: CASSLRAGYSNQPQHF; V gene: TRBV5-8; D gene: -; J gene: TRBJ1-5; clone size: once
CDR3 DNA: TGTGCCAGCAGTCAAATTGGACAGGGTGGCTACACCTTC; CDR3 protein: CASSQIGQGGYTF; V gene: TRBV2; D gene: TRBD1; J gene: TRBJ1-2; clone size: -
CDR3 DNA: TGTGCCAGTAGTATCCCTGTTAGCGGGAGAAGAGGCGAGCAGTACTTC; CDR3 protein: CASSIPVSGRRGEQYF; V gene: TRBV19; D gene: TRBD2; J gene: TRBJ2-7; clone size: -
CDR3 DNA: TGTGCCAGCAGTTTATCTGAGAATTCACCCCTCCACTTT; CDR3 protein: CASSLSENSPLHF; V gene: TRBV27; D gene: -; J gene: TRBJ1-6; clone size: -
CDR3 DNA: TGTGCCAGCAGCCCGCCCGGGACATCCCCTAACTATGGCTACACCTTC; CDR3 protein: CASSPPGTSPNYGYTF; V gene: TRBV5-4; D gene: -; J gene: TRBJ1-2; clone size: -
CDR3 DNA: TGTGCCAGCAGCAGGGGACAGGGGTATGAAAAACTGTTTTTT; CDR3 protein: CASSRGQGYEKLFF; V gene: TRBV3-1/TRBV3-2; D gene: TRBD1; J gene: TRBJ1-4; clone size: -
CDR3 DNA: TGTGCCAGCAGCTATACAGGGGGAGGCTATGGCTACACCTTC; CDR3 protein: CASSYTGGGYGYTF; V gene: TRBV7-2; D gene: TRBD1; J gene: TRBJ1-2; clone size: once
CDR3 DNA: TGTGCCAGCAGCTTGGAAGAGATAGATGAGCAGTTCTTC; CDR3 protein: CASSLEEIDEQFF; V gene: TRBV5-4; D gene: -; J gene: TRBJ2-1; clone size: few
CDR3 DNA: TGTGCCAGCAGCCAAGCTGTTCCAGGGGTGGTATACGAGCAGTACTTC; CDR3 protein: CASSQAVPGVVYEQYF; V gene: TRBV3-1/TRBV3-2; D gene: -; J gene: TRBJ2-7; clone size: -
CDR3 DNA: TGTGCCAGCGGTGGTCGCGGGGTGAGCACCGGGGAGCTGTTTTTT; CDR3 protein: CASGGRGVSTGELFF; V gene: TRBV7-8; D gene: -; J gene: TRBJ2-2; clone size: -
CDR3 DNA: TGTGCCACCAGCAGATCCCCTAGCGGGGTTAACACAGATACGCAGTATTTT; CDR3 protein: CATSRSPSGVNTDTQYF; V gene: TRBV15; D gene: TRBD2; J gene: TRBJ2-3; clone size: -
CDR3 DNA: TGTGCCAGCCGCCTGACTAGCGGGACCTACGAGCAGTACTTC; CDR3 protein: CASRLTSGTYEQYF; V gene: TRBV3-1/TRBV3-2; D gene: TRBD2; J gene: TRBJ2-7; clone size: -
CDR3 DNA: TGTGCCACCAGTGAGGGGACAGGGAGCACAGATACGCAGTATTTT; CDR3 protein: CATSEGTGSTDTQYF; V gene: TRBV24-1; D gene: TRBD1; J gene: TRBJ2-3; clone size: -
CDR3 DNA: TGTGCCAGCAGACCTTCGGGGGGCCGGGTTTTCTTT; CDR3 protein: CASRPSGGRVFF; V gene: TRBV12-3/TRBV12-4; D gene: -; J gene: TRBJ1-1; clone size: few
CDR3 DNA: TGTGCCAGTAGTCTCGGGACACTTAGCAATCAGCCCCAGCATTTT; CDR3 protein: CASSLGTLSNQPQHF; V gene: TRBV19; D gene: -; J gene: TRBJ1-5; clone size: -
CDR3 DNA: TGTGCCAGCAGCTTAACTAGCGGCTACAATGAGCAGTTCTTC; CDR3 protein: CASSLTSGYNEQFF; V gene: TRBV7-9; D gene: TRBD2; J gene: TRBJ2-1; clone size: -
CDR3 DNA: TGTGCCAGCAGCCAAGGGTCGCCGACAGGGGTGAATGAGCAGTTCTTC; CDR3 protein: CASSQGSPTGVNEQFF; V gene: TRBV3-1/TRBV3-2; D gene: TRBD1; J gene: TRBJ2-1; clone size: -
CDR3 DNA: TGTGCCAGCAGCCCGTTAACAGGGGCCGTCTCGGAAGCTTTCTTT; CDR3 protein: CASSPLTGAVSEAFF; V gene: TRBV9; D gene: TRBD1; J gene: TRBJ1-1; clone size: -
CDR3 DNA: TGTGCCAGTAGTATCCCCAGGGGAGGGGATCAGCCCCAGCATTTT; CDR3 protein: CASSIPRGGDQPQHF; V gene: TRBV19; D gene: -; J gene: TRBJ1-5; clone size: once
CDR3 DNA: TGTGCCTGGAGTGTACCTGCCGGCAGGGGGCAGAATTCACCCCTCCACTTT; CDR3 protein: CAWSVPAGRGQNSPLHF; V gene: TRBV30; D gene: TRBD1; J gene: TRBJ1-6; clone size: -
CDR3 DNA: TGTGCCAGCAGCTTGATATTCCAGGGCTCGTCTGGAAGTCAGCCCCAGCATTTT; CDR3 protein: CASSLIFQGSSGSQPQHF; V gene: TRBV5-4; D gene: -; J gene: TRBJ1-5; clone size: -
CDR3 DNA: TGTGCCAGCAGCGCCACAGATGGACCCCTCCACTTT; CDR3 protein: CASSATDGPLHF; V gene: TRBV9; D gene: -; J gene: TRBJ1-6; clone size: -
CDR3 DNA: TGCGCCAGCAGCCAAGAAGGGGGCGGAGGTTCACCCCTCCACTTT; CDR3 protein: CASSQEGGGGSPLHF; V gene: TRBV4-3; D gene: TRBD1; J gene: TRBJ1-6; clone size: few
CDR3 DNA: TGTGCCAGCAGTATGGACTACTCACCCCCCACAGATACGCAGTATTTT; CDR3 protein: CASSMDYSPPTDTQYF; V gene: TRBV7-9; D gene: -; J gene: TRBJ2-3; clone size: -
CDR3 DNA: TGTGCCAGCAGCCGGGACAGGGTGACCTTTAACTATGGCTACACCTTC; CDR3 protein: CASSRDRVTFNYGYTF; V gene: TRBV6-2/TRBV6-3; D gene: TRBD1; J gene: TRBJ1-2; clone size: -
CDR3 DNA: TGTGCCAGCAGCTTCTCCGGACAGGGCGGTTATGGCTACACCTTC; CDR3 protein: CASSFSGQGGYGYTF; V gene: TRBV5-4; D gene: TRBD1; J gene: TRBJ1-2; clone size: -
CDR3 DNA: TGCGCCAGCAGCTTCTACAGGGGGCAGAGGACTGAAGCTTTCTTT; CDR3 protein: CASSFYRGQRTEAFF; V gene: TRBV5-1; D gene: TRBD1; J gene: TRBJ1-1; clone size: few
CDR3 DNA: TGTGCCAGCGCTATCGGAGTTTCACCCCTCCACTTT; CDR3 protein: CASAIGVSPLHF; V gene: TRBV2; D gene: -; J gene: TRBJ1-6; clone size: -
CDR3 DNA: TGTGCCAGTAAAGTCTACGGCCGGATGGGCACTAATGAAAAACTGTTTTTT; CDR3 protein: CASKVYGRMGTNEKLFF; V gene: TRBV19; D gene: -; J gene: TRBJ1-4; clone size: -
CDR3 DNA: TGTGCCAGCAGCTTAACGGGGCCTAGCGGGGGGCTTTACACCGGGGAGCTGTTTTTT; CDR3 protein: CASSLTGPSGGLYTGELFF; V gene: TRBV7-8; D gene: TRBD2; J gene: TRBJ2-2; clone size: once
CDR3 DNA: TGTGCCTGGAGCGCCGCAGGGGGGAGGCAAGAGACCCAGTACTTC; CDR3 protein: CAWSAAGGRQETQYF; V gene: TRBV30; D gene: -; J gene: TRBJ2-5; clone size: -
CDR3 DNA: TGTGCCAGCAGCTCCTGGCCGGATGCAGGGAATGAGCAGTTCTTC; CDR3 protein: CASSSWPDAGNEQFF; V gene: TRBV7-2; D gene: -; J gene: TRBJ2-1; clone size: -
CDR3 DNA: TGTGCCAGCAGAACGACAGAATATAGCAATCAGCCCCAGCATTTT; CDR3 protein: CASRTTEYSNQPQHF; V gene: TRBV2; D gene: -; J gene: TRBJ1-5; clone size: -
CDR3 DNA: TGTGCCAGCCGCGGACAGGGGTGGGACACCGGGGAGCTGTTTTTT; CDR3 protein: CASRGQGWDTGELFF; V gene: TRBV6-6; D gene: TRBD1; J gene: TRBJ2-2; clone size: -
CDR3 DNA: TGTGCCAGCAGTTACGGACAGGGGACAAGCACAGATACGCAGTATTTT; CDR3 protein: CASSYGQGTSTDTQYF; V gene: TRBV6-6; D gene: TRBD1; J gene: TRBJ2-3; clone size: -
CDR3 DNA: TGCGCCAGCAGCTCGACAGAATCCTACGAGCAGTACTTC; CDR3 protein: CASSSTESYEQYF; V gene: TRBV5-1; D gene: -; J gene: TRBJ2-7; clone size: once
CDR3 DNA: TGTGCCAGCAGCAAAGCGGAGGATTCCTACGAGCAGTACTTC; CDR3 protein: CASSKAEDSYEQYF; V gene: TRBV21-1; D gene: -; J gene: TRBJ2-7; clone size: -
CDR3 DNA: TGTGCCATCAACAGGGCGGATCACGAGGACACCGGGGAGCTGTTTTTT; CDR3 protein: CAINRADHEDTGELFF; V gene: TRBV10-3; D gene: -; J gene: TRBJ2-2; clone size: -
CDR3 DNA: TGTGCCAGCTCACCCCGGACACTGAAAGAGACCCAGTACTTC; CDR3 protein: CASSPRTLKETQYF; V gene: TRBV18; D gene: -; J gene: TRBJ2-5; clone size: -
CDR3 DNA: TGTGCCAGCAGCGACCAAATCAGGGGGAACACTGAAGCTTTCTTT; CDR3 protein: CASSDQIRGNTEAFF; V gene: TRBV5-4; D gene: -; J gene: TRBJ1-1; clone size: -
CDR3 DNA: TGTGCCAGCAGTTACCGGCAGGGAGGCACTGAAGCTTTCTTT; CDR3 protein: CASSYRQGGTEAFF; V gene: TRBV6-5; D gene: -; J gene: TRBJ1-1; clone size: -
CDR3 DNA: TGTGCCAGTAGTATAGGGGGCACAGGAAGCACAGATACGCAGTATTTT; CDR3 protein: CASSIGGTGSTDTQYF; V gene: TRBV19; D gene: -; J gene: TRBJ2-3; clone size: -
CDR3 DNA: TGTGCCTGGAGTGTAATGGAGGGGCGGCGGAGTACGCAGTATTTT; CDR3 protein: CAWSVMEGRRSTQYF; V gene: TRBV30; D gene: -; J gene: TRBJ2-3; clone size: -
CDR3 DNA: TGTGCCAGCAGTATATCTTCAAGCGGCTCGCCTTACAATGAGCAGTTCTTC; CDR3 protein: CASSISSSGSPYNEQFF; V gene: TRBV25-1; D gene: -; J gene: TRBJ2-1; clone size: -
CDR3 DNA: TGTGCCTGGAGGGGGGCCAACTCGGGGCGAAATGAAAAACTGTTTTTT; CDR3 protein: CAWRGANSGRNEKLFF; V gene: TRBV30; D gene: -; J gene: TRBJ1-4; clone size: -